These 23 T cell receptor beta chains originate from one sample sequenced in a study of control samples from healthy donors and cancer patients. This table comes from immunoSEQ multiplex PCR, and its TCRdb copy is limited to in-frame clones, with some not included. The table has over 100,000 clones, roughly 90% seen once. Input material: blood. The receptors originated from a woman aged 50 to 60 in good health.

Here the CDR3 reads CASSSKLEYSNQPQHF. The DNA for the CDR3 is TGTGCCAGCAGCTCTAAATTGGAGTATAGCAATCAGCCCCAGCATTTT. The chain combines TRBV7-8 with TRBJ1-5; D is uncertain. Germline values: CDR1 SGHVS, CDR2 FQNEAQ. Trimming removed 4 bases from V and 0 bases from J, with 13 bases in between. This CDR3 has 16 residues. The variable domain in full, completed from reference TRBV7-8 and TRBJ1-5, reads GAGVSQSPRYKVAKRGQDVALRCDPISGHVSLFWYQQALGQGPEFLTYFQNEAQLDKSGLPSDRFFAERPEGSVSTLKIQRTQQEDSAVYLCASSSKLEYSNQPQHFGDGTRLSIL.

CDR3 DNA sequence: TGTGCCAGCAGATCCAGGACTAGCGGGAGATTCGGGGGTATAGAGACCCAGTACTTC. Protein product: CASRSRTSGRFGGIETQYF. V is TRBV7-9 and J is TRBJ2-5, with 13 bases identical to TRBD2. The CDR3 contains 19 residues. V shed 6 bases and J 4 bases; nucleotides not matched to a gene: 17. Germline values: CDR1 SEHNR, CDR2 FQNEAQ (reference sequence).

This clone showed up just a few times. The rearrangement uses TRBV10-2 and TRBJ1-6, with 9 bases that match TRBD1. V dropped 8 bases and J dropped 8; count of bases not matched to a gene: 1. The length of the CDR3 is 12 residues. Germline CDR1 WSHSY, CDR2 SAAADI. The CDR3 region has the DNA TGCGCCAGCCGACAGGGGGATTCACCCCTCCACTTT. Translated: CASRQGDSPLHF.

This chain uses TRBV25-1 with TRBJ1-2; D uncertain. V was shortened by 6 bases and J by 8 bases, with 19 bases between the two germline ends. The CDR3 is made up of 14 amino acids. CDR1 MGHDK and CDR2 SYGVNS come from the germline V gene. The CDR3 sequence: CASRGPGGLFGYTF. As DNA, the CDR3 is TGTGCCAGCAGAGGACCAGGAGGACTTTTCGGCTACACCTTC.

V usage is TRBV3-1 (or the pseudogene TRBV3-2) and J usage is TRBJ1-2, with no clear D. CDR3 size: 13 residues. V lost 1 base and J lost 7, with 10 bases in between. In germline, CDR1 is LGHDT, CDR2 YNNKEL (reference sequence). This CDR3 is CASSQGTEGGYTF. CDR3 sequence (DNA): TGTGCCAGCAGCCAAGGGACGGAGGGTGGCTACACCTTC.

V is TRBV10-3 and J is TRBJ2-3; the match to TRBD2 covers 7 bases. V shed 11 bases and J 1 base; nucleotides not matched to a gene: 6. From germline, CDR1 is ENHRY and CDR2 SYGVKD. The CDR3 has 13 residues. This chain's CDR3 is CAAGAGGTDTQYF. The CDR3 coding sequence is TGTGCCGCTGGGGCGGGGGGCACAGATACGCAGTATTTT.

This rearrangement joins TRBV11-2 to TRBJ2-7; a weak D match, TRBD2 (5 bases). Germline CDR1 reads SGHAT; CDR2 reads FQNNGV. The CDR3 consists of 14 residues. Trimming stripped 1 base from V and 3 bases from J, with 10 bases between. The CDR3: CASSLAGWGYEQYF. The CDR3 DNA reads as TGTGCCAGCAGCTTAGCGGGGTGGGGCTACGAGCAGTACTTC. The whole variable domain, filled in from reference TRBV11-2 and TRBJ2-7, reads EAGVAQSPRYKIIEKRQSVAFWCNPISGHATLYWYQQILGQGPKLLIQFQNNGVVDDSQLPKDRFSAERLKGVDSTLKIQPAKLEDSAVYLCASSLAGWGYEQYFGPGTRLTVT.

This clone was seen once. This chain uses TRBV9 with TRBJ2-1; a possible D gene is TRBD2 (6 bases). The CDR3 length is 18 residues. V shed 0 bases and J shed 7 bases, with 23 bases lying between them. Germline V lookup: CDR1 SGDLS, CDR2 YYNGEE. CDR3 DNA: TGTGCCAGCAGCGTAGAGAGGCGGGTAAGAGCGGAGGGGAATGAGCAGTTCTTC. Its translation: CASSVERRVRAEGNEQFF.

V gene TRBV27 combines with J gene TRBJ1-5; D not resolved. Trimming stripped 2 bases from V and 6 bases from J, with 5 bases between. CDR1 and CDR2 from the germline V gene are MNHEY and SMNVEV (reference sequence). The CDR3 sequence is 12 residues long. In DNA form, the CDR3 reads TGTGCCAGCAGTTTAATCGGTCAGCCCCAGCATTTT. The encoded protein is CASSLIGQPQHF.

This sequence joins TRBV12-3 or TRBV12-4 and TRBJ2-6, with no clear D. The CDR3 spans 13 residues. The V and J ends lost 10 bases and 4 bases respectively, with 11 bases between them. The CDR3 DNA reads TGTGCCACCAAGATAGTAGGGGCCAACGTCCTGACTTTC. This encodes CATKIVGANVLTF.

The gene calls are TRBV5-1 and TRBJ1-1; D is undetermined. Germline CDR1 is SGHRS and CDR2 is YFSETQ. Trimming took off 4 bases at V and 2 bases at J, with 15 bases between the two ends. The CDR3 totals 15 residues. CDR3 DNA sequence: TGCGCCAGCAGCCCACTACAAAACAGCAACACTGAAGCTTTCTTT. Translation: CASSPLQNSNTEAFF.

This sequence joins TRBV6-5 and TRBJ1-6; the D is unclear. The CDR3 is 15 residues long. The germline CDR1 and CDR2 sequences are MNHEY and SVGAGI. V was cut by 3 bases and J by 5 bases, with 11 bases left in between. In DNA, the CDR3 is TGTGCCAGCAGTTATCGCCAGCCAAATAATTCACCCCTCCACTTT. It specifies CASSYRQPNNSPLHF.

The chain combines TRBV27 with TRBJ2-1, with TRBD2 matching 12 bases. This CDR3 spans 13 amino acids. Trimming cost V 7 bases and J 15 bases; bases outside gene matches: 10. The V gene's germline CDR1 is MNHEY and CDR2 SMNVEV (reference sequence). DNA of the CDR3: TGTGCCAGCACCTTGACTAGCGGGAGATATCTGTTCTTC. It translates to CASTLTSGRYLFF.

In DNA, the CDR3 is TGTGCCAGCGTACAGGGGGTTGGTGAAGCTTTCTTT. Its translation: CASVQGVGEAFF. The chain recombines TRBV2 with TRBJ1-1, with TRBD1 matching 8 bases. After removal of 8 bases from V and 7 bases from J, the junction contained 6 bases not matched to a gene. The CDR3 contains 12 residues. The germline V gene encodes CDR1 SNHLY and CDR2 FYNNEI.

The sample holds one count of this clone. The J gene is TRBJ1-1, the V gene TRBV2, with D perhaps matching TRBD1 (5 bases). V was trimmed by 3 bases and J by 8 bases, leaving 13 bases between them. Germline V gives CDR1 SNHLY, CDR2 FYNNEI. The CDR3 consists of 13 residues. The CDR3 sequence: CASSESWGPEAFF. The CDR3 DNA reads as TGTGCCAGCAGTGAGAGCTGGGGACCAGAAGCTTTCTTT.

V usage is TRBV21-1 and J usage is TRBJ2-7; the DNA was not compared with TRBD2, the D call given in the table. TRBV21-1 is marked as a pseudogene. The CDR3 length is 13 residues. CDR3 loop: CASSRAGCFEQYF. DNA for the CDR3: TGTGCCAGCAGCCGAGCGGGGTGTTTTGAGCAGTACTTC.

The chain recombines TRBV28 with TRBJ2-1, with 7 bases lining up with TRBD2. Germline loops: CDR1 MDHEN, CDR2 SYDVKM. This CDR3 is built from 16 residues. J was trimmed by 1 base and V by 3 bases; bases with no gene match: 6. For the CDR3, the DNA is TGTGCCAGCAGTTTGCTGACTAGCAAATCCTACAATGAGCAGTTCTTC. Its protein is CASSLLTSKSYNEQFF.

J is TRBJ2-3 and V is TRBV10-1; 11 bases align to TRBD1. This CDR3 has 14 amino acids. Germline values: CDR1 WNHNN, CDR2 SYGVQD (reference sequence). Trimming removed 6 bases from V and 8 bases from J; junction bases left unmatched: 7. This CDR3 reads CASSPDRGHGTQYF. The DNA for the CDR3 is TGCGCCAGCAGCCCGGACAGGGGGCATGGTACGCAGTATTTT.

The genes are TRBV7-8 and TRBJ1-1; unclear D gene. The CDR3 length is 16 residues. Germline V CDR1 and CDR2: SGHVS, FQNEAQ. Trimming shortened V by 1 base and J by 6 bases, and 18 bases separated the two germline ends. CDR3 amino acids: CASSLVLGPGGPEAFF. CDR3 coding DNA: TGTGCCAGCAGCTTAGTCCTGGGCCCCGGAGGCCCTGAAGCTTTCTTT.

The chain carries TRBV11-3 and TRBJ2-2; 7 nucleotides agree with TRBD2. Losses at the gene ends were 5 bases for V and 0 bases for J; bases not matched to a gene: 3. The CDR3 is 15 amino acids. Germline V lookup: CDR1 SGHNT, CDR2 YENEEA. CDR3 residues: CASSRTRANTGELFF. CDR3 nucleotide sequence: TGTGCCAGCAGCCGGACTAGGGCGAACACCGGGGAGCTGTTTTTT. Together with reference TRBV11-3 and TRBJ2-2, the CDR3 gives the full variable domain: EAGVVQSPRYKIIEKKQPVAFWCNPISGHNTLYWYLQNLGQGPELLIRYENEEAVDDSQLPKDRFSAERLKGVDSTLKIQPAELGDSAVYLCASSRTRANTGELFFGEGSRLTVL.

This CDR3 is CASTARGYFEKLFF. CDR3 DNA: TGTGCCAGCACCGCCAGGGGGTACTTTGAAAAACTGTTTTTT. The rearrangement links TRBV6-5 to TRBJ1-4; 7 nucleotides agree with TRBD1. The J segment lost 7 bases and the V segment lost 7 bases, leaving 9 bases of the junction unmatched. Germline V lookup: CDR1 MNHEY, CDR2 SVGAGI. CDR3 length equals 14 residues.

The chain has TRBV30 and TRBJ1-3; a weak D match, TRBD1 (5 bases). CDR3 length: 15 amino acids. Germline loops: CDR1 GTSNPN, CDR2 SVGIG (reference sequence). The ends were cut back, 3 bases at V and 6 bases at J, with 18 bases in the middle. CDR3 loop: CAWSRPGPRENTIYF. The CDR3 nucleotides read TGTGCCTGGAGCAGACCGGGACCGCGAGAAAACACCATATATTTT.

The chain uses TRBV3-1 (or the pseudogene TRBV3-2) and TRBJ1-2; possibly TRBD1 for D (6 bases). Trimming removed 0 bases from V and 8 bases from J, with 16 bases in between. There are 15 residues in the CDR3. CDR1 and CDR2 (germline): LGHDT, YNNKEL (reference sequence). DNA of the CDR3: TGTGCCAGCAGCCAAGAAGGGGGGCGCTTGCGGGGCTACACCTTC. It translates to CASSQEGGRLRGYTF.